Listed below are T cell receptor beta chains from one sample, sequenced in a study of CD8+ T cells in alopecia areata. TCRdb keeps only in-frame clones here, not all; method: immunoSEQ multiplex PCR. The sample carries roughly 120,000 clones, about 59% recorded once. The input for sequencing was CD8+ T cells sorted from blood, taken at week 24, from a patient treated with tofacitinib. The receptors were gathered from a human donor with alopecia areata. Both conserved end residues are part of each CDR3. Fields, in order: J gene, V gene, D gene, clone size, CDR3 protein, CDR3 DNA. The D gene is left open where the match is weak. Clone size appears in some rows only: once, few, many, or a class for an expanded clone.

J: TRBJ1-2
V: TRBV29-1
D: TRBD1
size: NA
CDR3: CSVDTGTGGGYTF
DNA: TGCAGCGTTGATACCGGGACAGGGGGCGGCTACACCTTC

J: TRBJ2-1
V: TRBV30
D: TRBD1
size: NA
CDR3: CAWRTRDRGLDEQFF
DNA: TGTGCCTGGAGAACCAGGGACAGGGGGCTCGATGAGCAGTTCTTC

J: TRBJ2-2
V: TRBV2
D: NA
size: NA
CDR3: CASRPTGLPANTGELFF
DNA: TGTGCCAGCAGGCCGACAGGCTTACCCGCGAACACCGGGGAGCTGTTTTTT

J: TRBJ1-2
V: TRBV29-1
D: NA
size: NA
CDR3: CSVVWTNYGYTF
DNA: TGCAGCGTTGTGTGGACTAACTATGGCTACACCTTC

J: TRBJ1-2
V: TRBV9
D: TRBD1
size: NA
CDR3: CASRQGYSYGYTF
DNA: TGTGCCAGCCGACAGGGGTATAGCTATGGCTACACCTTC

J: TRBJ2-1
V: TRBV13
D: NA
size: once
CDR3: CASSLAQINEQFF
DNA: TGTGCCAGCAGCTTAGCACAAATCAATGAGCAGTTCTTC

J: TRBJ1-2
V: TRBV14
D: NA
size: NA
CDR3: CASSREANYGYTF
DNA: TGTGCCAGCAGCCGGGAGGCTAACTATGGCTACACCTTC

J: TRBJ2-7
V: TRBV11-2
D: NA
size: NA
CDR3: CASSLGRGHEQYF
DNA: TGTGCCAGCAGCTTAGGCAGGGGACACGAGCAGTACTTC

J: TRBJ2-7
V: TRBV6-6
D: TRBD1
size: NA
CDR3: CASSTRDSRPYEQYF
DNA: TGTGCCAGCAGTACCCGGGACAGCCGACCCTACGAGCAGTACTTC

J: TRBJ2-7
V: TRBV6-5
D: NA
size: NA
CDR3: CASSYSERAYEQYF
DNA: TGTGCCAGCAGTTACTCGGAACGGGCCTACGAGCAGTACTTC

J: TRBJ2-5
V: TRBV7-2
D: NA
size: few
CDR3: CASSPLPGYQETQYF
DNA: TGTGCCAGCAGCCCTCTCCCAGGGTACCAAGAGACCCAGTACTTC

J: TRBJ2-3
V: TRBV29-1
D: TRBD2
size: NA
CDR3: CSVAGLAGGGDTQYF
DNA: TGCAGCGTCGCCGGACTAGCGGGGGGAGGGGATACGCAGTATTTT

J: TRBJ2-2
V: TRBV14
D: NA
size: NA
CDR3: CASSQVQGDAGELFF
DNA: TGTGCCAGCAGCCAAGTCCAGGGTGACGCCGGGGAGCTGTTTTTT

J: TRBJ2-7
V: TRBV28
D: TRBD1
size: few
CDR3: CASSKTGFAYEQYF
DNA: TGTGCCAGCAGTAAGACAGGGTTCGCCTACGAGCAGTACTTC

J: TRBJ2-7
V: TRBV25-1
D: NA
size: NA
CDR3: CASSEKGVPYEQYF
DNA: TGTGCCAGCAGTGAGAAAGGGGTTCCCTACGAGCAGTACTTC

J: TRBJ1-2
V: TRBV29-1
D: TRBD1
size: NA
CDR3: CSVAGRGPGYTF
DNA: TGCAGCGTTGCTGGCAGGGGGCCTGGCTACACCTTC